The 3 T cell receptor beta chains below all came from one sample that was sequenced in a study of Ad26.COV2.S vaccination and SARS-CoV-2 variants (dated by TCRdb to 2020 to 2023). Taken with the paper, the label for treatment or condition translates to: roughly 19 received Ad26.COV2.S at low or high dose, single or two shots; roughly 5 received placebo; per-sample allocation not given. Repertoires of vaccine and placebo recipients were sequenced from samples taken on day 63 after the first injection. The method was the immunoSEQ multiplex PCR assay. TCRdb took over this immuneACCESS table, retaining in-frame rearrangements with V and J assigned. Such tables are incomplete; in checked studies, under half of the missing clones stem from an unresolved V gene, and the remainder is unexplained. This sample comprises hundreds of thousands of clones, more than 75% of them detected only once. Around 3.6% of the sample goes to the ten largest clones.

This material consisted of peripheral blood, taken in a trial of Ad26.COV2.S vaccine versus placebo. These receptors were taken from a person between 18 and 60 years old who received the Ad26.COV2.S COVID-19 vaccine or a placebo.

In this sample, this clone turned up once. The chain is built from TRBV3-1 (or the pseudogene TRBV3-2) and TRBJ2-1; D is undetermined. The CDR3 spans 13 residues. The V gene lost 4 bases and the J gene lost 0 bases, with 4 bases spanning the gap. Germline V CDR1 and CDR2: LGHDT, YNNKEL (reference sequence). DNA for the CDR3: TGTGCCAGCAGCCCCGACTCCTACAATGAGCAGTTCTTC. Amino acid sequence: CASSPDSYNEQFF.

The chain has TRBV5-6 and TRBJ2-2; no clear D. The ends were cut back, 4 bases at V and 4 bases at J, with 2 bases in the middle. Germline CDR1 is SGHDT and CDR2 is YYEEEE. This CDR3 has 11 amino acids. The chain's CDR3 is CASSVTGELFF. The DNA for the CDR3 is TGTGCCAGCAGCGTCACCGGGGAGCTGTTTTTT.

The chain uses TRBV25-1 and TRBJ1-2; no firm D call. CDR1 MGHDK and CDR2 SYGVNS come from the germline V gene. The CDR3 loop spans 13 amino acids. The V and J ends lost 5 bases and 4 bases respectively, with 11 bases between them. The CDR3 DNA reads TGTGCCAGCAGTTCATTACCATCCTATGGCTACACCTTC. The encoded protein is CASSSLPSYGYTF.